Listed below are T cell receptor beta chains from one sample, sequenced in a study of Graves' ophthalmopathy and Graves' hyperthyroidism. In TCRdb, the multiplex PCR reads were re-called with MiXCR into one record per CDR3 protein. The sample lists approximately 640,000 distinct CDR3 sequences; just over 40% were seen once. Sample: peripheral blood. The receptors derive from an adult man with Graves' ophthalmopathy. Both conserved end residues are part of each CDR3. D genes are given only for firm matches. Size is omitted from some rows. Given values are once, few, many or a class for expanded clones.

V: TRBV3-1
D: NA
length: 12
J: TRBJ1-2
size: many
CDR3: CASSQEGGGYTF
DNA: TGTGCCAGCAGCCAAGAAGGAGGTGGCTACACCTTC

V: TRBV12-1
D: NA
length: 17
J: TRBJ1-6
size: NA
CDR3: CASSQSAGQGFDSPLHF
DNA: TGTGCCAGCAGCCAATCGGCGGGACAGGGTTTCGATTCACCCCTCCACTTT

V: TRBV10-3
D: NA
length: 14
J: TRBJ1-1
size: NA
CDR3: CASRNRRKNTEAFF
DNA: TGTGCCAGCAGGAACCGAAGGAAAAACACTGAAGCTTTCTTT

V: TRBV7-9
D: NA
length: 13
J: TRBJ2-7
size: many
CDR3: CASSLESTDEQYF
DNA: TGTGCCAGCAGCTTAGAATCAACGGACGAGCAGTACTTC

V: TRBV10-3
D: TRBD1
length: 16
J: TRBJ1-1
size: NA
CDR3: CAISEGLQGQVTEAFF
DNA: TGTGCCATCAGTGAGGGGTTACAGGGACAGGTCACTGAAGCTTTCTTT

V: TRBV29-1
D: NA
length: 14
J: TRBJ1-4
size: many
CDR3: CSVDLGISNEKLFF
DNA: TGCAGCGTTGACCTCGGCATCTCTAATGAAAAACTGTTTTTT

V: TRBV29-1
D: TRBD1
length: 14
J: TRBJ1-2
size: many
CDR3: CSVPPGQGAGGYTF
DNA: TGCAGCGTCCCCCCAGGACAGGGGGCTGGTGGCTACACCTTC

V: TRBV5-8
D: NA
length: 16
J: TRBJ1-1
size: few
CDR3: CASSLPGRGLNTEAFF
DNA: TGTGCCAGCAGCTTGCCGGGGCGGGGCTTGAACACTGAAGCTTTCTTT

V: TRBV15
D: NA
length: 16
J: TRBJ2-5
size: once
CDR3: CATSRDSTERNQPQYF
DNA: TGTGCCACCAGCAGAGATTCGACGGAGCGAAATCAGCCCCAGTACTTC

V: TRBV20-1
D: NA
length: 17
J: TRBJ2-5
size: NA
CDR3: CSGQGFRTSRLGETQYF
DNA: TGCAGTGGTCAGGGGTTTCGGACTAGTAGGTTGGGAGAGACCCAGTACTTC

V: TRBV7-3
D: NA
length: 14
J: TRBJ2-3
size: NA
CDR3: CASSGSAGTDTQYF
DNA: TGTGCCAGCAGCGGCAGCGCCGGCACAGATACGCAGTATTTT

V: TRBV20-1
D: TRBD1
length: 13
J: TRBJ1-2
size: few
CDR3: CSADRQGDYGYTF
DNA: TGCAGTGCTGACAGACAGGGCGACTATGGCTACACCTTC

V: TRBV29-1
D: NA
length: 12
J: TRBJ1-1
size: many
CDR3: CSVERRPTEAFF
DNA: TGCAGCGTTGAAAGGAGGCCCACTGAAGCTTTCTTT

V: TRBV27
D: NA
length: 12
J: TRBJ1-6
size: many
CDR3: CASSSANSPLHF
DNA: TGTGCCAGCAGTTCCGCTAATTCACCCCTCCACTTT

V: TRBV18
D: NA
length: 15
J: TRBJ2-5
size: many
CDR3: CASSPPGNAQETQYF
DNA: TGTGCCAGCTCACCACCCGGGAATGCCCAAGAGACCCAGTACTTC

V: TRBV19
D: TRBD1
length: 16
J: TRBJ2-7
size: NA
CDR3: CASSIGGTGGTYEQYF
DNA: TGTGCCAGTAGTATAGGCGGGACAGGGGGTACCTACGAGCAGTACTTC

V: TRBV19
D: NA
length: 15
J: TRBJ1-3
size: NA
CDR3: CASSIGALSGNTIYF
DNA: TGTGCCAGTAGTATAGGGGCTCTCTCTGGAAACACCATATATTTT

V: TRBV5-1
D: TRBD1
length: 15
J: TRBJ2-2
size: few
CDR3: CASSLGTGGSGELFF
DNA: TGCGCCAGCAGCCTCGGGACAGGGGGCTCCGGGGAGCTGTTTTTT

V: TRBV7-9
D: NA
length: 12
J: TRBJ1-2
size: many
CDR3: CASSAEVDGYTF
DNA: TGTGCCAGCAGCGCAGAAGTAGATGGCTACACCTTC

V: TRBV2
D: NA
length: 13
J: TRBJ1-5
size: NA
CDR3: CASSKVGDQPQHF
DNA: TGTGCCAGCAGCAAAGTGGGGGATCAGCCCCAGCATTTT

V: TRBV20-1
D: TRBD1
length: 16
J: TRBJ1-2
size: NA
CDR3: CSARETLDRGDYGYTF
DNA: TGCAGTGCTAGAGAAACACTAGACAGGGGGGACTATGGCTACACCTTC

V: TRBV5-8
D: NA
length: 14
J: TRBJ2-7
size: NA
CDR3: CTSSLTPSSYEQYF
DNA: TGTACCAGCAGCTTGACTCCGAGCTCCTACGAGCAGTACTTC

V: TRBV29-1
D: NA
length: 12
J: TRBJ2-7
size: NA
CDR3: CSLGRTPYEQYF
DNA: TGCAGCTTAGGCCGGACTCCGTACGAGCAGTACTTC

V: TRBV6-6
D: TRBD1
length: 17
J: TRBJ2-6
size: NA
CDR3: CASSPGTGQSGANVLTF
DNA: TGTGCCAGCAGTCCAGGGACAGGGCAGTCTGGGGCCAACGTCCTGACTTTC

V: TRBV25-1
D: NA
length: 15
J: TRBJ1-2
size: NA
CDR3: CASGPAGYEDYGYTF
DNA: TGTGCCAGCGGCCCCGCAGGGTATGAGGACTATGGCTACACCTTC

V: TRBV6-5
D: NA
length: 12
J: TRBJ1-5
size: NA
CDR3: CASSYPSRPQHF
DNA: TGTGCCAGCAGTTACCCCTCCCGGCCCCAGCATTTT

V: TRBV24-1
D: NA
length: 12
J: TRBJ2-5
size: many
CDR3: CATSPRGRTQYF
DNA: TGTGCCACCAGTCCAAGGGGCAGGACCCAGTACTTC

V: TRBV7-2
D: TRBD2
length: 15
J: TRBJ2-3
size: NA
CDR3: CASSLAEAGASTQYF
DNA: TGTGCCAGCAGCTTAGCGGAAGCGGGGGCAAGTACGCAGTATTTT

V: TRBV2
D: TRBD1
length: 16
J: TRBJ2-6
size: NA
CDR3: CASSAGQGSGANVLTF
DNA: TGTGCCAGCAGTGCCGGACAGGGCTCTGGGGCCAACGTCCTGACTTTC

V: TRBV10-3
D: TRBD1
length: 14
J: TRBJ1-2
size: many
CDR3: CAISRDRENYGYTF
DNA: TGTGCCATCAGCCGGGACAGGGAAAACTATGGCTACACCTTC

V: TRBV5-1
D: NA
length: 15
J: TRBJ1-1
size: NA
CDR3: CASSLVVMRGRGAFF
DNA: TGCGCCAGCAGCTTGGTGGTGATGAGGGGCAGAGGAGCTTTCTTT

V: TRBV12-3/TRBV12-4
D: NA
length: 13
J: TRBJ1-2
size: NA
CDR3: CASSLGPTWVYTF
DNA: TGTGCCAGCAGTTTAGGGCCCACATGGGTCTACACCTTC

V: TRBV19
D: NA
length: 15
J: TRBJ1-4
size: many
CDR3: CASSFGTTTNEKLFF
DNA: TGTGCCAGTAGTTTTGGGACAACAACAAATGAAAAACTGTTTTTT

V: TRBV19
D: TRBD1
length: 16
J: TRBJ1-5
size: few
CDR3: CASSTSRDRVNQPQHF
DNA: TGTGCCAGTAGTACCTCCCGAGACAGGGTCAATCAGCCCCAGCATTTT

V: TRBV11-2
D: TRBD1
length: 11
J: TRBJ2-3
size: NA
CDR3: CASSLQGKQYF
DNA: TGTGCCAGCAGTTTACAGGGGAAGCAGTATTTT

V: TRBV29-1
D: TRBD1
length: 14
J: TRBJ1-1
size: NA
CDR3: CSVSATGENPEAFF
DNA: TGCAGCGTTTCCGCAACAGGGGAAAATCCTGAAGCTTTCTTT

V: TRBV29-1
D: NA
length: 14
J: TRBJ2-7
size: few
CDR3: CAFGTRNPYPEQYF
DNA: TGTGCCTTCGGGACAAGGAACCCTTATCCCGAGCAGTACTTC

V: TRBV10-3
D: TRBD2
length: 15
J: TRBJ2-7
size: many
CDR3: CAISASGAVSYEQYF
DNA: TGTGCCATCAGTGCTAGCGGGGCGGTCTCCTACGAGCAGTACTTC

V: TRBV30
D: NA
length: 12
J: TRBJ1-1
size: NA
CDR3: CAWEKGDTEAFF
DNA: TGTGCCTGGGAGAAGGGAGACACTGAAGCTTTCTTT

V: TRBV29-1
D: NA
length: 13
J: TRBJ2-7
size: NA
CDR3: CSVEEGTGVEQYF
DNA: TGCAGCGTTGAAGAGGGCACCGGGGTCGAGCAGTACTTC

V: TRBV5-1
D: NA
length: 14
J: TRBJ2-5
size: many
CDR3: CASSPYSNSGQRHF
DNA: TGCGCCAGCAGCCCTTACTCTAATAGCGGCCAGCGTCACTTC

V: TRBV6-5
D: NA
length: 13
J: TRBJ1-1
size: many
CDR3: CASSLRWDTEAFF
DNA: TGTGCCAGCAGTTTGCGCTGGGACACTGAAGCTTTCTTT

V: TRBV2
D: NA
length: 14
J: TRBJ2-2
size: NA
CDR3: CASSEAGTSGSCFF
DNA: NA

V: TRBV27
D: TRBD1
length: 15
J: TRBJ1-1
size: NA
CDR3: CASSPAGTGNTEAFF
DNA: TGTGCCAGCAGTCCCGCCGGGACAGGGAACACTGAAGCTTTCTTT

V: TRBV7-9
D: NA
length: 12
J: TRBJ2-5
size: many
CDR3: CASSLRLGTQYF
DNA: TGTGCCAGCAGCCTAAGACTGGGGACCCAGTACTTC

V: TRBV7-3
D: NA
length: 13
J: TRBJ2-7
size: NA
CDR3: CASSFPGGWEQYF
DNA: TGTGCCAGCAGCTTCCCCGGTGGCTGGGAGCAGTACTTC

V: TRBV12-3/TRBV12-4
D: NA
length: 11
J: TRBJ1-3
size: many
CDR3: CASTVGNTIYF
DNA: TGTGCCAGCACGGTCGGAAACACCATATATTTT

V: TRBV5-4
D: TRBD2
length: 17
J: TRBJ2-2
size: NA
CDR3: CASSLVGGRLNTGELFF
DNA: TGTGCCAGCAGCTTGGTCGGCGGGAGGCTGAACACCGGGGAGCTGTTTTTT

V: TRBV7-9
D: NA
length: 10
J: TRBJ2-7
size: many
CDR3: CASNLYEQYF
DNA: TGTGCCAGCAACCTCTACGAGCAGTACTTC

V: TRBV5-6
D: TRBD1
length: 12
J: TRBJ1-6
size: many
CDR3: CASGQGSSPLHF
DNA: TGTGCCAGCGGACAGGGTAGTTCACCCCTCCACTTT

V: TRBV20-1
D: TRBD1
length: 13
J: TRBJ2-7
size: few
CDR3: CSASRDRGDEQYF
DNA: TGCAGTGCCTCGCGGGACAGGGGGGACGAGCAGTACTTC

V: TRBV4-3
D: NA
length: 15
J: TRBJ1-2
size: many
CDR3: CASSQVMAKGAGYTF
DNA: TGCGCCAGCAGCCAAGTCATGGCGAAGGGAGCCGGCTACACCTTC

V: TRBV9
D: TRBD1
length: 15
J: TRBJ1-2
size: NA
CDR3: CASSVATGTGTGYTF
DNA: TGTGCCAGCAGCGTTGCTACCGGGACAGGGACCGGCTACACCTTC

V: TRBV25-1
D: TRBD1
length: 13
J: TRBJ2-5
size: once
CDR3: CASSGQEDQPQYF
DNA: TGTGCCAGCAGCGGACAGGAGGATCAGCCCCAGTACTTC

V: TRBV2
D: NA
length: 11
J: TRBJ1-4
size: many
CDR3: CSMAGNEKLFF
DNA: TGTTCCATGGCTGGGAATGAAAAACTGTTTTTT

V: TRBV12-3/TRBV12-4
D: NA
length: 15
J: TRBJ2-2
size: many
CDR3: CASRAGTANTGELFF
DNA: TGTGCCAGCAGAGCCGGGACCGCGAACACCGGGGAGCTGTTTTTT

V: TRBV20-1
D: NA
length: 10
J: TRBJ2-3
size: NA
CDR3: CSARTTEQYF
DNA: TGCAGTGCCCGTACGACGGAGCAGTATTTT

V: TRBV19
D: NA
length: 18
J: TRBJ2-7
size: few
CDR3: CASSILGIQGATPYEQYF
DNA: TGTGCCAGTAGTATATTGGGAATACAGGGCGCAACACCCTACGAGCAGTACTTC

V: TRBV29-1
D: TRBD1
length: 14
J: TRBJ2-1
size: NA
CDR3: CSVVPRDRDHEQFF
DNA: TGCAGCGTCGTCCCCCGGGACAGGGACCATGAGCAGTTCTTC

V: TRBV6-1
D: NA
length: 11
J: TRBJ2-7
size: NA
CDR3: CASIQNYEQYF
DNA: TGTGCCAGCATTCAAAACTACGAGCAGTACTTC